This is a list of T cell receptor beta chains from one sample in a study of T-cell reconstitution after alpha-beta-depleted transplantation in children. TCRdb recomputed calls from the PCR reads with MiXCR, one row per CDR3 protein. Of about 190,000 distinct CDR3 sequences listed, approximately 12% are singletons. Sample: PBMCs, taken before TCRalphabeta/CD19-depleted stem cell transplant. These receptors were collected from a boy aged 2 to 10 with acute myeloid leukemia, due to receive a stem cell transplant. The CDR3 runs from the conserved cysteine through the conserved F or W. The D gene is left open where the match is weak. Some rows mark clone size as missing; the rest say once, few, many or name a class of expanded clone.

clone_size	d_call	v_call	j_call	cdr3_aa	cdr3_nt
many	NA	TRBV5-8	TRBJ1-5	CASSAASQPQHF	TGTGCCAGCAGCGCAGCGTCTCAGCCCCAGCATTTT
many	NA	TRBV28	TRBJ2-2	CASIWGQNTGELFF	TGTGCCAGCATTTGGGGACAGAACACCGGGGAGCTGTTTTTT
many	NA	TRBV12-3/TRBV12-4	TRBJ2-2	CASSHETGELFF	TGTGCCAGCAGCCACGAGACCGGGGAGCTGTTTTTT
few	NA	TRBV6-1	TRBJ1-5	CASSPRGGQPQHF	TGTGCCAGCAGCCCACGGGGGGGTCAGCCCCAGCATTTT
NA	NA	TRBV5-1	TRBJ1-5	CASSLDWRDGQPQHF	TGCGCCAGCAGCTTGGACTGGCGGGACGGCCAGCCCCAGCATTTT
many	TRBD2	TRBV18	TRBJ2-5	CASSPKAGGRQQETQYF	TGTGCCAGCTCACCGAAGGCGGGAGGGAGGCAGCAAGAGACCCAGTACTTC
NA	TRBD1	TRBV10-3	TRBJ2-2	CAISDPTGTGHTGELFF	TGTGCCATCAGTGACCCGACCGGGACAGGACACACCGGGGAGCTGTTTTTT
NA	TRBD1	TRBV27	TRBJ1-2	CASSLTGGGGYTF	TGTGCCAGCAGCCTTACAGGGGGAGGCGGCTACACCTTC
NA	NA	TRBV6-1	TRBJ1-5	CASSEALLGTQPQHF	TGTGCCAGCAGTGAAGCGCTTCTGGGGACTCAGCCCCAGCATTTT
many	TRBD1	TRBV6-5	TRBJ2-7	CASSYGPGQGPREQYF	TGTGCCAGCAGTTACGGCCCGGGACAGGGCCCACGCGAGCAGTACTTC
many	NA	TRBV12-3/TRBV12-4	TRBJ1-5	CASSSVSQPQHF	TGTGCCAGCAGTTCCGTAAGTCAGCCCCAGCATTTT
NA	NA	TRBV6-1	TRBJ1-5	CASMRGGYNQPQHF	TGTGCCAGCATGAGGGGAGGCTACAATCAGCCCCAGCATTTT
many	NA	TRBV6-5	TRBJ1-5	CASEALRGDSNQPQHF	TGTGCCAGCGAGGCTTTGCGGGGGGATAGCAATCAGCCCCAGCATTTT
many	TRBD1	TRBV7-8	TRBJ1-6	CASSLTRRQGGSYNSPLHF	TGTGCCAGCAGCTTAACCCGAAGACAGGGAGGCTCCTATAATTCACCCCTCCACTTT
many	NA	TRBV27	TRBJ1-1	CASSLDGLDTEAFF	TGTGCCAGCAGTTTAGATGGTCTCGACACTGAAGCTTTCTTT
many	NA	TRBV2	TRBJ2-6	CASRRDSGANVLTF	TGTGCCAGCAGAAGGGACTCTGGGGCCAACGTCCTGACTTTC
many	TRBD2	TRBV12-3/TRBV12-4	TRBJ2-3	CASSFPSGATDTQYF	TGTGCCAGCAGTTTCCCTAGCGGGGCCACAGATACGCAGTATTTT
many	TRBD1	TRBV20-1	TRBJ2-7	CSARDLTGGYYEQYF	TGCAGTGCTAGAGATCTGACAGGGGGCTACTACGAGCAGTACTTC
many	TRBD2	TRBV7-8	TRBJ2-1	CASSLVALAGGLAYNEQFF	TGTGCCAGCAGCTTAGTGGCCCTAGCGGGGGGGCTTGCTTACAATGAGCAGTTCTTC
many	TRBD2	TRBV5-1	TRBJ2-1	CASSVLAELSYNEQFF	TGCGCCAGCAGCGTACTAGCGGAACTTTCCTACAATGAGCAGTTCTTC
many	NA	TRBV4-1	TRBJ1-4	CASSLTGGEKLFF	TGCGCCAGCAGCCTGACGGGTGGGGAAAAACTGTTTTTT
many	TRBD2	TRBV28	TRBJ2-5	CASSFVAGTQYF	TGTGCCAGCAGTTTCGTAGCGGGGACCCAGTACTTC